This record concerns one T cell receptor beta chain sequence. Seattle enrolled patients during active infection and tracked them longitudinally. Under the authors' procedure: Reference gene primer amplification in the assay estimated nucleated cell counts. The repertoire was sequenced with immunoSEQ multiplex PCR; TCRdb's copy has only in-frame clones and lacks some. V and J calls and clone size are given by that table; D and trimming were obtained from the DNA. In the table there are fewer than 700,000 clones, roughly nine tenths of which are singletons. This specimen belongs to a study of blood T cell repertoires in COVID-19. The wider study: The United States, Italy and Spain provided the acute and convalescent COVID-19 samples. Sources were T cells, B-cell-depleted T cells, or PBMCs; the material itself was cDNA or gDNA.

Germline V gene lookup returns CDR1 SGHTA and CDR2 FQGNSA. Trimming took off 4 bases at V and 2 bases at J, with 10 bases between the two ends. The CDR3 runs 14 residues. The receptor's source is a woman in her fifties or sixties with COVID-19, enrolled during active disease. Sequenced material: peripheral blood. The chain combines TRBV7-2 with TRBJ2-3; D not resolved. The chain's CDR3 is CASSSTTYTDTQYF. The CDR3 nucleotides are TGTGCCAGCAGCTCCACCACCTACACAGATACGCAGTATTTT.